The 14 T cell receptor beta chains below come from one sample, sequenced in a study of blood T cell repertoires in COVID-19. Only in-frame clones appear in the TCRdb table, and some are missing; sequencing was by immunoSEQ multiplex PCR. The table includes about 140,000 clones, 80% detected once. Sequencing was performed on peripheral blood. These receptors originate from a man aged 65 to 85 who had recovered from COVID-19.

The chain recombines TRBV24-1 with TRBJ2-2; 7 bases align to TRBD2. The trim removed 3 bases at V and 5 bases at J, leaving 5 bases unmatched. The CDR3 loop spans 15 amino acids. The germline CDR1 and CDR2 sequences are KGHDR and SFDVKD. The chain's CDR3 is CATSDRTSPTGELFF. The CDR3 DNA follows: TGTGCCACCAGTGATCGGACTAGTCCGACCGGGGAGCTGTTTTTT.

The chain uses TRBV4-3 and TRBJ2-1; weak D call: TRBD2 (6 bases). Trimming cost V 1 base and J 9 bases, with 19 bases left between them. Germline V gene data show CDR1 as LGHNA and CDR2 as YSLEER. The CDR3 runs to 16 residues. The CDR3 loop is CASSQVAEGAWVEQFF. CDR3 bases: TGCGCCAGCAGCCAAGTAGCGGAGGGAGCTTGGGTTGAGCAGTTCTTC.

This sequence joins TRBV29-1 and TRBJ2-5, with D perhaps TRBD1 (6 bases). The CDR3 contains 12 residues. Trimming stripped 5 bases from V and 1 base from J, with 8 bases between. CDR1 and CDR2 from the germline V gene are SQVTM and ANQGSEA. CDR3 protein: CSVHRAQETQYF. In DNA, the CDR3 is TGCAGCGTTCACAGGGCCCAAGAGACCCAGTACTTC. The whole variable domain, remainder taken from reference TRBV29-1 and TRBJ2-5, is SAVISQKPSRDICQRGTSLTIQCQVDSQVTMMFWYRQQPGQSLTLIATANQGSEATYESGFVIDKFPISRPNLTFSTLTVSNMSPEDSSIYLCSVHRAQETQYFGPGTRLLVL.

The chain is built from TRBV6-6 and TRBJ2-7, with D possibly matching TRBD1 (6 bases). This CDR3 contains 14 residues. The germline V and J ends were trimmed by 4 bases and 5 bases, with 15 bases remaining between them. CDR1 is MNHNY, CDR2 SVGAGI, per germline (reference sequence). This chain's CDR3 is CASSWTYRVDEQYF. In DNA, the CDR3 is TGTGCCAGCAGTTGGACCTACAGGGTTGACGAGCAGTACTTC.

This chain connects TRBV4-1 to TRBJ1-5, with D perhaps matching TRBD1 (6 bases). Trimming removed 3 bases at V and 2 bases at J, with 14 bases between. This CDR3 is 16 amino acids long. CDR1 and CDR2 from the germline V gene are MGHRA and YSYEKL. The CDR3 protein is CASSQSQGLGNQPQHF. The CDR3 DNA is TGCGCCAGCAGCCAGTCTCAGGGGCTGGGCAATCAGCCCCAGCATTTT.

In DNA form, the CDR3 reads TGCGCCAGCAGCCAAGAGGGGACAGGGGTTATCAATGGCTACACCTTC. This gives the protein CASSQEGTGVINGYTF. The V gene is TRBV4-1, the J gene TRBJ1-2, with 10 bases identical to TRBD1. V shed 0 bases, J shed 6 bases, and the junction held 7 bases outside the gene matches. Germline CDR1 MGHRA, CDR2 YSYEKL. The CDR3 has 16 residues.

The J gene is TRBJ2-3, the V gene TRBV7-2; D remains unclear. Trimming cost V 1 base and J 0 bases, with 8 bases left between them. CDR1 SGHTA and CDR2 FQGNSA come from the germline V gene. The CDR3 runs to 15 residues. The chain's CDR3 is CASSLDGYSTDTQYF. The CDR3 nucleotides are TGTGCCAGCAGCTTAGACGGGTATAGCACAGATACGCAGTATTTT. The full variable domain, its missing parts supplied by reference TRBV7-2 and TRBJ2-3, is GAGVSQSPSNKVTEKGKDVELRCDPISGHTALYWYRQSLGQGLEFLIYFQGNSAPDKSGLPSDRFSAERTGGSVSTLTIQRTQQEDSAVYLCASSLDGYSTDTQYFGPGTRLTVL.

This rearrangement joins TRBV11-3 to TRBJ2-3, with a tentative D call TRBD2 (7 bases). This CDR3 contains 14 residues. From germline, CDR1 is SGHNT and CDR2 YENEEA. V dropped 1 base and J dropped 4 bases, with 9 bases sitting between them. This chain's CDR3 is CASSLVGGADTQYF. In DNA, the CDR3 is TGTGCCAGCAGCTTAGTAGGGGGGGCAGATACGCAGTATTTT.

The chain is built from TRBV5-1 and TRBJ2-5; no firm D call. Germline V lookup: CDR1 SGHRS, CDR2 YFSETQ. The CDR3 runs 14 residues. V lost 2 bases and J lost 5, with 13 bases in between. The CDR3 DNA sequence: TGCGCCAGCAGCTTACGCGGCCGGGTGGAGACCCAGTACTTC. Translated: CASSLRGRVETQYF.

This clone has only a few counts. This chain links TRBV5-4 with TRBJ2-7; 12 bases align to TRBD1. The CDR3 sequence is 16 residues long. CDR1 SGHNT and CDR2 YYREEE come from the germline V gene (reference sequence). The V gene end was trimmed by 4 bases and the J gene end by 7 bases; junction bases not matched to a gene: 12. The CDR3 here is CASSMGEGQGAWEQYF. CDR3 DNA: TGTGCCAGCAGCATGGGTGAGGGACAGGGGGCTTGGGAGCAGTACTTC.

This chain uses TRBV29-1 with TRBJ1-4; 7 bases align to TRBD1. The CDR3 totals 13 residues. V lost 6 bases, J lost 7 bases, and 8 bases stayed unmatched. Germline V CDR1 and CDR2: SQVTM, ANQGSEA. The CDR3 DNA is TGCAGCGTCCCGGGACAGTCAGGTGAAAAACTGTTTTTT. Its translation: CSVPGQSGEKLFF.

The V and J genes are TRBV24-1 and TRBJ2-3; 7 nucleotides agree with TRBD1. Germline V lookup: CDR1 KGHDR, CDR2 SFDVKD. The CDR3 has 16 residues. J was trimmed by 0 bases and V by 4 bases; bases with no gene match: 6. The CDR3: CATSERDSASTDTQYF. CDR3 sequence (DNA): TGTGCCACCAGTGAACGGGACAGTGCTAGCACAGATACGCAGTATTTT.

This clone has only one observation. The chain couples TRBV11-2 to TRBJ1-5; 10 bases match TRBD1. Germline loops: CDR1 SGHAT, CDR2 FQNNGV. V was pared by 6 bases and J by 7 bases, with 3 bases of the junction left unmatched. The CDR3 loop spans 13 amino acids. The CDR3 spells CASSRDRGQPQHF. The DNA for the CDR3 is TGTGCCAGCAGTAGGGACAGGGGACAGCCCCAGCATTTT. Supplemented by reference TRBV11-2 and TRBJ1-5, the full variable domain reads EAGVAQSPRYKIIEKRQSVAFWCNPISGHATLYWYQQILGQGPKLLIQFQNNGVVDDSQLPKDRFSAERLKGVDSTLKIQPAKLEDSAVYLCASSRDRGQPQHFGDGTRLSIL.

This rearrangement joins TRBV19 to TRBJ1-1; D might be TRBD1 (6 bases). The CDR3 loop spans 15 amino acids. Trimming took 6 bases from V and 4 from J, leaving 18 bases between them. The germline gives CDR1 LNHDA, CDR2 SQIVND (reference sequence). The DNA for the CDR3 is TGTGCCAGTAGACAAACAGGGATGAGCCGCACTGAAGCTTTCTTT. It is translated as CASRQTGMSRTEAFF.